This T cell receptor (beta chain) was identified during a study of cytomegalovirus exposure and HLA in healthy donors. Use of 60 Vbeta and 13 Jbeta primers characterized the PCR. Data came from immunoSEQ multiplex PCR; TCRdb stores just in-frame clones and leaves some out. Of 150,000 to 200,000 clones in the sample, approximately 70% were seen once. This clone was detected a few times. The CDR3 totals 12 residues. Trimming cost V 1 base and J 7 bases, with 8 bases left between them. CDR1 is SGHDT and CDR2 is YYEEEE in the germline V gene. This rearrangement joins TRBV5-6 to TRBJ1-2; no clear D. The sample taken for sequencing was PBMCs. The TCR originated in a woman younger than 45 in good health and CMV-seronegative. CDR3 in amino acids: CASSLFPSGYTF. DNA for the CDR3: TGTGCCAGCAGCTTGTTCCCCTCTGGCTACACCTTC.